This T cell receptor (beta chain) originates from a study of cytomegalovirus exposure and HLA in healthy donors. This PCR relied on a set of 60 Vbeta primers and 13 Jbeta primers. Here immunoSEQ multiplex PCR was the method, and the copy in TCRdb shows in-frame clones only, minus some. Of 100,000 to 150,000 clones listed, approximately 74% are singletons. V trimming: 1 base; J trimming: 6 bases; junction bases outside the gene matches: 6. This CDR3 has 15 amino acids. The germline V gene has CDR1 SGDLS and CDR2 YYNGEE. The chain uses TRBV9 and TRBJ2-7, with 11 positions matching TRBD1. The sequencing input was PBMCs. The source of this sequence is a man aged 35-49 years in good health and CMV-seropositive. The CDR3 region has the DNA TGTGCCAGCAGCGTAAGCGGACAGGGGGCGGGCGAGCAGTACTTC. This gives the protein CASSVSGQGAGEQYF.